Each of the 21 T cell receptor beta chains below was sequenced from the same sample in a study of spatial heterogeneity in lung cancer. The sample's time point: sample taken at primary tumor resection. TCRdb re-analysed the 5' RACE reads in MiXCR, keeping a single row per CDR3 protein. The data hold about 2,900 distinct CDR3 sequences, with 15% to 20% observed a single time. The sample here was normal lung tissue next to the tumor, taken at surgery. All receptors come from a female donor with early-stage non-small cell lung cancer.

This clonotype was counted between two and nine times. V and J are TRBV11-2 and TRBJ2-1; 11 bases line up with TRBD2. Trimming took 1 base from V and 3 from J; bases not matched to a gene: 11. The germline V gene encodes CDR1 SGHAT and CDR2 FQNNGV. The CDR3 runs to 19 residues. CDR3 DNA sequence: TGTGCCAGCAGCTTAGCCAGCCTGCGGACTAGCGGGTTCTACAATGAGCAGTTCTTC. Protein sequence: CASSLASLRTSGFYNEQFF. Full variable domain (remainder filled in from reference TRBV11-2 and TRBJ2-1): EAGVAQSPRYKIIEKRQSVAFWCNPISGHATLYWYQQILGQGPKLLIQFQNNGVVDDSQLPKDRFSAERLKGVDSTLKIQPAKLEDSAVYLCASSLASLRTSGFYNEQFFGPGTRLTVL.

The genes are TRBV7-3 and TRBJ2-1, with D perhaps given as TRBD1 or TRBD2 (7 bases each). The V end was cut by 5 bases, the J end by 5 bases, with 16 bases between. This CDR3 spans 15 amino acids. Germline CDR1 and CDR2: SGHTA and FQGTGA. CDR3 sequence reads: CASSPRGGHDNEQFF. DNA of the CDR3: TGTGCCAGCAGCCCCAGGGGGGGACATGACAATGAGCAGTTCTTC. The full variable domain, rest sourced from reference TRBV7-3 and TRBJ2-1, is GAGVSQTPSNKVTEKGKYVELRCDPISGHTALYWYRQSLGQGPEFLIYFQGTGAADDSGLPNDRFFAVRPEGSVSTLKIQRTERGDSAVYLCASSPRGGHDNEQFFGPGTRLTVL.

Sample share makes this clonotype medium-sized. V and J are TRBV7-8 and TRBJ1-6, with D perhaps TRBD1 (6 bases). The V end was cut by 5 bases, the J end by 8 bases, with 13 bases between. From germline, CDR1 is SGHVS and CDR2 FQNEAQ. The CDR3 spans 14 residues. This CDR3 reads CASSLRGADSPLHF. CDR3 bases: TGTGCCAGCAGCCTACGGGGGGCCGATTCACCCCTCCACTTT. Complete variable domain (other parts from reference TRBV7-8 and TRBJ1-6): GAGVSQSPRYKVAKRGQDVALRCDPISGHVSLFWYQQALGQGPEFLTYFQNEAQLDKSGLPSDRFFAERPEGSVSTLKIQRTQQEDSAVYLCASSLRGADSPLHFGNGTRLTVT.

Only a few counts were recorded for this clonotype. The chain uses TRBV6-2 or TRBV6-3 and TRBJ2-5; a possible D gene is TRBD1 (5 bases). The CDR3 length is 14 residues. Germline values: CDR1 MNHEY, CDR2 SVGEGT. Trimming left V 0 bases short and J 5 bases short, with 10 bases between. In DNA, the CDR3 is TGTGCCAGCAGTTACTCCGCAGGGATGGAGACCCAGTACTTC. Amino acids: CASSYSAGMETQYF.

The chain links TRBV14 to TRBJ1-1; D is perhaps TRBD1 (5 bases). Per the germline V gene, CDR1 is SGHDN and CDR2 is FVKESK. Deletions cut 8 bases from V and 4 bases from J, with 17 bases between. The CDR3 spans 14 residues. CDR3 sequence (DNA): TGTGCCAGCGGACCCAGGGTTTTCGGCACTGAAGCTTTCTTT. Its protein product is CASGPRVFGTEAFF.

This chain joins TRBV5-8 and TRBJ2-5, with 11 bases identical to TRBD2. Germline CDR1 and CDR2: SGHTS and YDEGEE. This CDR3 is built from 15 residues. J gave up 2 bases and V 2 bases, and 2 bases lay outside the gene matches. The CDR3 bases are TGTGCCAGCAGCTTAGGGACTAGCGGACAAGAGACCCAGTACTTC. The encoded protein is CASSLGTSGQETQYF. The variable domain in full, completed from reference TRBV5-8 and TRBJ2-5, reads EAGVTQSPTHLIKTRGQQATLRCSPISGHTSVYWYQQALGLGLQFLLWYDEGEERNRGNFPPRFSGRQFPNYSSELNVNALELEDSALYLCASSLGTSGQETQYFGPGTRLLVL.

This clonotype is medium-sized by share. This chain joins TRBV5-1 and TRBJ2-1; D may be TRBD2 (6 bases). Trimming left V 0 bases short and J 6 bases short, with 13 bases between. Germline V gene lookup returns CDR1 SGHRS and CDR2 YFSETQ. The CDR3 runs to 15 residues. CDR3 sequence: CASSLVGGIVNEQFF. The CDR3 coding sequence is TGCGCCAGCAGCTTGGTCGGGGGTATCGTCAATGAGCAGTTCTTC.

The rearrangement uses TRBV10-3 and TRBJ2-1; 7 bases are shared with TRBD2. CDR3 length: 13 amino acids. The junction had 9 bases not matched to a gene; V was cut back by 6 bases and J by 10 bases. Germline lookup yields CDR1 ENHRY and CDR2 SYGVKD. The CDR3 bases are TGTGCCATCAGAGCGGGATCCCTGGGGGAGCAGTTCTTC. Protein: CAIRAGSLGEQFF.

Within the sample, this clonotype is medium-sized. The chain couples TRBV10-3 to TRBJ2-1, with D possibly being TRBD1 (6 bases). The CDR3 has 15 amino acids. Trimming removed 0 bases from V and 9 bases from J, with 15 bases in between. Germline lookup yields CDR1 ENHRY and CDR2 SYGVKD. The DNA of the CDR3 is TGTGCCATCAGTGAGTCGGGGGCACCAAGGGGTGAGCAGTTCTTC. Its translation: CAISESGAPRGEQFF.

The V call is TRBV5-1, the J call TRBJ1-2; no definite D call. V dropped 0 bases and J dropped 1 base, with 7 bases sitting between them. The V gene's germline CDR1 is SGHRS and CDR2 YFSETQ. The CDR3 is 14 residues long. The CDR3 DNA reads TGCGCCAGCAGCTTGGAACACAATAACTATGGCTACACCTTC. Its translation: CASSLEHNNYGYTF. Full variable domain (remainder filled in from reference TRBV5-1 and TRBJ1-2): KAGVTQTPRYLIKTRGQQVTLSCSPISGHRSVSWYQQTPGQGLQFLFEYFSETQRNKGNFPGRFSGRQFSNSRSEMNVSTLELGDSALYLCASSLEHNNYGYTFGSGTRLTVV.

The rearrangement joins TRBV5-1 to TRBJ2-1, with a weak D call TRBD2 (5 bases). The V end was cut by 0 bases, the J end by 1 base, with 8 bases between. Per germline, CDR1 SGHRS and CDR2 YFSETQ. The CDR3 covers 15 residues. CDR3 region: CASSLVRDSYNEQFF. In DNA, the CDR3 is TGCGCCAGCAGCTTGGTCCGGGATTCCTACAATGAGCAGTTCTTC.

In this sample, this clonotype is large. The chain carries TRBV6-5 and TRBJ1-1; D is ambiguous. Between the trimmed V and J ends, which lost 0 bases and 4 bases, there was a span of 6 bases. Germline V lookup: CDR1 MNHEY, CDR2 SVGAGI. CDR3 length equals 13 residues. CDR3 loop: CASSYSEVTEAFF. The CDR3 DNA reads TGTGCCAGCAGTTACTCTGAAGTCACTGAAGCTTTCTTT.

This chain connects TRBV11-2 to TRBJ2-3, with a possible D match to TRBD2 (6 bases). V was trimmed by 5 bases and J by 1 base, leaving 10 bases between them. This CDR3 region has 14 residues. Germline V gene data show CDR1 as SGHAT and CDR2 as FQNNGV. This chain's CDR3 is CASSLGTGTDTQYF. DNA of the CDR3: TGTGCCAGCAGCCTCGGGACTGGCACAGATACGCAGTATTTT.

This clonotype was counted a few times. The V call is TRBV29-1, the J call TRBJ2-2, with TRBD2 identical over 9 bases. The V gene's germline CDR1 is SQVTM and CDR2 ANQGSEA. V gave up 5 bases and J gave up 7 bases; unmatched junction bases: 2. The CDR3 contains 12 residues. For the CDR3, the DNA is TGCAGCGTTATAGCGGGAGTCGGGGAGCTGTTTTTT. Translating it yields CSVIAGVGELFF.

The chain employs TRBV30 and TRBJ2-1; D perhaps matches TRBD1 (6 bases). The CDR3 consists of 12 residues. Deletions cut 5 bases from V and 6 bases from J, with 11 bases between. Germline loops: CDR1 GTSNPN, CDR2 SVGIG (reference sequence). The CDR3 DNA reads as TGTGCCTGGGGAACAGGGCCCAATGAGCAGTTCTTC. It encodes CAWGTGPNEQFF. The complete variable domain, with remaining parts taken from reference TRBV30 and TRBJ2-1, reads SQTIHQWPATLVQPVGSPLSLECTVEGTSNPNLYWYRQAAGRGLQLLFYSVGIGQISSEVPQNLSASRPQDRQFILSSKKLLLSDSGFYLCAWGTGPNEQFFGPGTRLTVL.

This clonotype rates as medium-sized. The chain has TRBV6-2 or TRBV6-3 and TRBJ2-1, with TRBD2 matching over 12 bases. The CDR3 length is 15 residues. Germline V CDR1 and CDR2: MNHEY, SVGEGT. The V gene end was trimmed by 6 bases and the J gene end by 6 bases; junction bases not matched to a gene: 6. CDR3 nucleotide sequence: TGTGCCAGCAGCCTAGCGGGAGGGCCCTCCAATGAGCAGTTCTTC. This encodes CASSLAGGPSNEQFF.

This clonotype is large. The rearrangement joins TRBV30 to TRBJ2-2; 11 bases are shared with TRBD2. Trimming took 3 bases from V and 8 from J; bases not matched to a gene: 5. This CDR3 region has 14 residues. Germline CDR1 is GTSNPN and CDR2 is SVGIG (reference sequence). This chain's CDR3 is CAWRGLAVVGELFF. The CDR3 bases are TGTGCCTGGAGGGGACTAGCGGTGGTGGGGGAGCTGTTTTTT.

V and J are TRBV6-6 and TRBJ2-7; the D gene is possibly TRBD1 (5 bases). With 0 bases removed from V and 5 bases from J, the gap between germline ends came to 14 bases. The CDR3 spans 15 residues. Germline V CDR1 and CDR2: MNHNY, SVGAGI (reference sequence). The CDR3 region is CASSYSKIRGDEQYF. CDR3 nucleotides: TGTGCCAGCAGTTACTCCAAAATAAGGGGCGACGAGCAGTACTTC.

This clonotype is classed as medium-sized. CDR3 sequence reads: CASSLQAGVSDTQYF. The DNA of the CDR3 is TGTGCCAGCAGCCTCCAAGCGGGAGTTTCAGATACGCAGTATTTT. V gene TRBV14 combines with J gene TRBJ2-3; 8 nucleotides line up with TRBD2. This CDR3 is 15 amino acids long. V was clipped by 4 bases and J by 4 bases; unmatched bases: 7. The germline CDR1 and CDR2 sequences are SGHDN and FVKESK.

The chain links TRBV12-3 or TRBV12-4 to TRBJ2-3; no definite D call. V was cut by 6 bases and J by 6 bases, with 16 bases left in between. The length of the CDR3 is 14 residues. The chain's CDR3 is CASSLSVLGDTQYF. In DNA form, the CDR3 reads TGTGCCAGCAGCTTGTCAGTATTAGGGGATACGCAGTATTTT.

J is TRBJ2-7 and V is TRBV5-1; 8 bases agree with TRBD1. This CDR3 is built from 14 residues. Germline V lookup: CDR1 SGHRS, CDR2 YFSETQ. V lost 3 bases to trimming and J lost 6 bases; unmatched junction nucleotides: 8. CDR3 nucleotides: TGCGCCAGCAGCTACGGGACAGGAGTCTCCGAGCAGTACTTC. Protein product: CASSYGTGVSEQYF.